The rows below give T cell receptor beta chains drawn from one sample of a study of CD8 T cells in ankylosing spondylitis. Using its own MiXCR run on the 5' RACE reads, TCRdb lists one record per CDR3 protein. Of roughly 370,000 distinct CDR3 sequences listed, around 20% are singletons. The source material was blood, either unsorted or a sorted T cell fraction (not recorded which). The receptors derive from a male donor with ankylosing spondylitis. Both conserved end residues are part of each CDR3. D genes are given only for firm matches. The size field is filled for only some rows; it gives once, few, many or a size class.

length	J	V	size	D	DNA	CDR3
16	TRBJ2-7	TRBV7-8	many	.	TGTGCCAGCAGCCATATCATCCAAGGGGAAACCTACGAGCAGTACTTC	CASSHIIQGETYEQYF
14	TRBJ2-3	TRBV20-1	.	TRBD2	TGCAGTGCTAGATACCGGGACTATAAAGATACGCAGTATTTT	CSARYRDYKDTQYF
15	TRBJ1-5	TRBV6-1	few	.	TGTGCCAGCAGACATACAGGGTCCCGGGATCAGCCCCAGCATTTT	CASRHTGSRDQPQHF
13	TRBJ1-1	TRBV7-3	few	.	TGTGCCAGCAGCACCGGACAGAGCACTGAAGCTTTCTTT	CASSTGQSTEAFF
15	TRBJ2-1	TRBV12-3/TRBV12-4	few	.	TGTGCCAGCAGTTTTAGGCCCCTACTTTACAATGAGCAGTTCTTC	CASSFRPLLYNEQFF
17	TRBJ2-5	TRBV5-1	few	TRBD2	TGCGCCAGCAGCCCGTACGCTAGCGGGAGTGGACAAGAGACCCAGTACTTC	CASSPYASGSGQETQYF
18	TRBJ2-2	TRBV11-1	many	TRBD2	TGTGCCAGCAGCTTATACATCGGACTAGCGGGCATTACCGGGGAGCTGTTTTTT	CASSLYIGLAGITGELFF
19	TRBJ2-1	TRBV6-1	.	.	TGTGCCAGCAGGGAAGAGGGGCCCACCAGGGGGGTTTTTTTGAATGAGCAGTTCTTC	CASREEGPTRGVFLNEQFF
16	TRBJ1-4	TRBV15	few	.	TGTGCCACCAGCAGAGATTTGAGGACGGTTAATGAAAAACTGTTTTTT	CATSRDLRTVNEKLFF
13	TRBJ1-1	TRBV28	few	TRBD1	TGTGCCAGCAGTCGCTTCGACAGGGGTGAAGCTTTCTTT	CASSRFDRGEAFF
16	TRBJ2-2	TRBV7-3	.	TRBD1	TGTGCCAGCAGCCAACGGGGACAGAAGAACACCGGGGAGCTGTTTTTT	CASSQRGQKNTGELFF
14	TRBJ2-3	TRBV20-1	few	.	TGCAGTGCTAGCTTAGTACGCAGTCTGGATACGCAGTATTTT	CSASLVRSLDTQYF
15	TRBJ2-2	TRBV20-1	once	TRBD2	TGCAGTGCTAGAGCGGCTAGCGGGAGATCGGGGGAGCTGTTTTTT	CSARAASGRSGELFF
12	TRBJ2-5	TRBV20-1	.	.	TGCAGTGCTATCCGCGCTTTGGAGACCCAGTACTTC	CSAIRALETQYF
12	TRBJ1-4	TRBV7-9	medium-sized	.	TGTGCCAGCACACGGGGCATTGAAAAACTGTTTTTT	CASTRGIEKLFF
11	TRBJ2-2	TRBV11-2	once	.	TGTGCCAGCAGCACTGTCGGGGAGCTGTTTTTT	CASSTVGELFF
14	TRBJ2-1	TRBV7-7	.	TRBD2	TGTGCCAGCAGCCAGGGACTAGCGGACAATGAGCAGTTCTTC	CASSQGLADNEQFF
11	TRBJ1-1	TRBV29-1	.	TRBD1	TGCAGCGTTGCTGCAGGGGGCGAAGCTTTCTTT	CSVAAGGEAFF
16	TRBJ2-1	TRBV11-2	.	TRBD2	TGTGCCAGCAGACCTACTGGAGCGGGAGGGGGCGATGAGCAGTTCTTC	CASRPTGAGGGDEQFF
15	TRBJ2-3	TRBV2	many	TRBD1	TGTGCCAGCAGTGAAGTAAGGACAGGAAGAGATACGCAGTATTTT	CASSEVRTGRDTQYF
18	TRBJ2-3	TRBV11-2	.	TRBD2	TGTGCCAGCAGCTTAGATCTAGCGGGAGAGGATTTGACAGATACGCAGTATTTT	CASSLDLAGEDLTDTQYF
12	TRBJ2-5	TRBV7-8	.	.	TGTGCCAGCAGCTTACCTCAGGGGAGCCAGTACTTC	CASSLPQGSQYF
14	TRBJ1-6	TRBV2	.	.	TGTGCCAGCAGTACGGACGGCCTTAATTCACCCCTCCACTTT	CASSTDGLNSPLHF
16	TRBJ1-6	TRBV9	.	.	TGTGCCAGCAGCTTAGGAGCCCTGCCGAGCGACTCACCCCTCCACTTT	CASSLGALPSDSPLHF
14	TRBJ2-7	TRBV6-2/TRBV6-3	.	TRBD2	TGTGCCAGCACCAGACTAGCGGTTGGTTACGAGCAGTACTTC	CASTRLAVGYEQYF
16	TRBJ2-3	TRBV30	.	TRBD1	TGTGCCTGGAGTCGCCCAGGGACAGGGATAGCAGATACGCAGTATTTT	CAWSRPGTGIADTQYF
16	TRBJ1-6	TRBV13	few	TRBD1	TGTGCCAGCAGGCTAACAGGGGGCGCAGGGAATTCACCCCTCCACTTT	CASRLTGGAGNSPLHF
13	TRBJ1-4	TRBV21-1	.	.	TGTGCCAGCAGCATAGACGGGAATGAAAAACTGTTTTTT	CASSIDGNEKLFF
12	TRBJ2-7	TRBV29-1	few	.	TGCAGCGCAACAGGGAATACCTACGAGCAGTACTTC	CSATGNTYEQYF
14	TRBJ2-1	TRBV5-1	.	TRBD2	TGCGCCAGTTCAGGGAGGGAGGGCCTATATGAGCAGTTCTTC	CASSGREGLYEQFF
12	TRBJ2-7	TRBV7-9	few	.	TGTGCCAGCAGCCCAGAGATCTACGAGCAGTACTTC	CASSPEIYEQYF
15	TRBJ1-1	TRBV3-1	few	TRBD1	TGTGCCAGCAGCCAAATCAGGGGGCTTCTCACTGAAGCTTTCTTT	CASSQIRGLLTEAFF
18	TRBJ2-2	TRBV4-1	many	.	TGCGCCAGCAGCCCTTCCCCCCTGGCAGTATCGAACACCGGGGAGCTGTTTTTT	CASSPSPLAVSNTGELFF
15	TRBJ2-1	TRBV20-1	few	.	TGCAGTGCTAGAGATCGGAGAGGGCTCTACAATGAGCAGTTCTTC	CSARDRRGLYNEQFF
15	TRBJ2-1	TRBV20-1	.	.	TGCAGTGCTTCCTGGGGAGGCTACCGCTACAATGAGCAGTTCTTC	CSASWGGYRYNEQFF
13	TRBJ2-7	TRBV19	.	.	TGTGCCAGTAACCCCGGGAGCTCCTACGAGCAGTACTTC	CASNPGSSYEQYF
13	TRBJ1-1	TRBV7-6	.	.	TGTGCCAGCAGCCAAAACAGTAACACTGAAGCTTTCTTT	CASSQNSNTEAFF
13	TRBJ1-1	TRBV29-1	.	.	TGCAGCGTTGATCGGAGCATGAACACTGAAGCTTTCTTT	CSVDRSMNTEAFF
14	TRBJ1-2	TRBV5-1	few	.	TGCGCCAGCAGCTTGTCCGGCCAGGCCTTGAGCTACACCTTC	CASSLSGQALSYTF
17	TRBJ2-3	TRBV11-2	.	TRBD2	TGTGCCAGCAGCTTAGATGGACTAGCGGGGCGCACAGATACGCAGTATTTT	CASSLDGLAGRTDTQYF
14	TRBJ2-5	TRBV6-5	few	.	TGTGCCAGCAGTTACTTCGGGTTAGGAGAGACCCAGTACTTC	CASSYFGLGETQYF
15	TRBJ2-3	TRBV5-1	few	.	TGCGCCAGCAGCTCAACGGGACCCACCACAGATACGCAGTATTTT	CASSSTGPTTDTQYF
13	TRBJ1-1	TRBV20-1	.	.	TGCAGTGCTAGGGGGCGGGAGAACACTGAAGCTTTCTTT	CSARGRENTEAFF